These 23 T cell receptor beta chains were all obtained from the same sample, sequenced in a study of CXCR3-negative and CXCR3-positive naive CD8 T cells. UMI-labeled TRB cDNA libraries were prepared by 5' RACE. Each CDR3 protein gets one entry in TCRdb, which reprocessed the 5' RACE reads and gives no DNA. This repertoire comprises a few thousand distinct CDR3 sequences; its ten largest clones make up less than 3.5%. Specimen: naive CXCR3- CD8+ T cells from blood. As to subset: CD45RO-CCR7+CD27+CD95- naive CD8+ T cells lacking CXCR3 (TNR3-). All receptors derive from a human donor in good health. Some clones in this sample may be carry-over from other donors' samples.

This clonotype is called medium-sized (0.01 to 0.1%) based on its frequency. CDR3 residues: CATDRATEYNEQFF. The rearrangement joins TRBV7-8 to TRBJ2-1; the D call of TRBD1 rests on TCRdb alone, since no DNA is present to check it. Germline V lookup: CDR1 SGHVS, CDR2 FQNEAQ. The CDR3 length is 14 residues.

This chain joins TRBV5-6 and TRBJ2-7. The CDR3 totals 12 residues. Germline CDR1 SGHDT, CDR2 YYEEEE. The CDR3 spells CASSRRAYEQYF.

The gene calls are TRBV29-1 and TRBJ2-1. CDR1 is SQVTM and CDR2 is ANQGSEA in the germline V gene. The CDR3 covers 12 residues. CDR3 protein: CSVDGEVNEQFF.

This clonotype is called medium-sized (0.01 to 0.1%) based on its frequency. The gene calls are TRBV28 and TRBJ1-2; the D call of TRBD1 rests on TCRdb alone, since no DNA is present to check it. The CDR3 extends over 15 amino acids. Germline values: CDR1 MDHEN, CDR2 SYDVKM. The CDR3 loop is CASSSNRESNYGYTF.

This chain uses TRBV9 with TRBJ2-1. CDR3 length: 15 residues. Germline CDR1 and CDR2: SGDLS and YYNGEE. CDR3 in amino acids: CASSVGFGSYNEQFF. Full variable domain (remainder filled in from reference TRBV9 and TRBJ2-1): DSGVTQTPKHLITATGQRVTLRCSPRSGDLSVYWYQQSLDQGLQFLIQYYNGEERAKGNILERFSAQQFPDLHSELNLSSLELGDSALYFCASSVGFGSYNEQFFGPGTRLTVL.

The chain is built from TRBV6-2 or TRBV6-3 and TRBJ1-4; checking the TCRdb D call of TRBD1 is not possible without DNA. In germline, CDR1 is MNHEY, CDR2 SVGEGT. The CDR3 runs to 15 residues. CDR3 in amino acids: CASSPYGQSDEKLFF.

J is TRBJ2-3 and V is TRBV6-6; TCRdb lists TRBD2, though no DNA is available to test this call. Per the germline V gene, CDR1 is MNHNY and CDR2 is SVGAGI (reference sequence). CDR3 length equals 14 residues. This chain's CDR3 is CASLAGGPGDTQYF.

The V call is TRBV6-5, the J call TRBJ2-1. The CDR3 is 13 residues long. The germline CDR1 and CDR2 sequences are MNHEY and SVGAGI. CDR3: CASSPFVYNEQFF.

The CDR3 region is CASSEGRSSYNEQFF. The chain carries TRBV2 and TRBJ2-1. The CDR3 is 15 residues long. Germline V gene lookup returns CDR1 SNHLY and CDR2 FYNNEI.

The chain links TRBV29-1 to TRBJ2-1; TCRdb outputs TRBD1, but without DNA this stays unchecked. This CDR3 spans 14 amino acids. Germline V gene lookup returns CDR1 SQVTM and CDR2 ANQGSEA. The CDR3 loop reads CSVETGYSYNEQFF.

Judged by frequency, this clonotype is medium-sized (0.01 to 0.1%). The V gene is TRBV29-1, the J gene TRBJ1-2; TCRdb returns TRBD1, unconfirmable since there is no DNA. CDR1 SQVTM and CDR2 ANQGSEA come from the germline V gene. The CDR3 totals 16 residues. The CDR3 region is CSVFSRGGPTNYGYTF.

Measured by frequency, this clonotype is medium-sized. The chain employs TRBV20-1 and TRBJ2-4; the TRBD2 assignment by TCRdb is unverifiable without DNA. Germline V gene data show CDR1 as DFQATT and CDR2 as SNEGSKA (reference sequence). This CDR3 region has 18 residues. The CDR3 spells CSARFLAGGGLAKNIQYF.

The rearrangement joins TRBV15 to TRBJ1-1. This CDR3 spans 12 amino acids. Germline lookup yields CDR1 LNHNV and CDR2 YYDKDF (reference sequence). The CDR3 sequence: CATSRDTIEAFF. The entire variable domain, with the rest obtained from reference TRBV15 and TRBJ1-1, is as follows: DAMVIQNPRYQVTQFGKPVTLSCSQTLNHNVMYWYQQKSSQAPKLLFHYYDKDFNNEADTPDNFQSRRPNTSFCFLDIRSPGLGDTAMYLCATSRDTIEAFFGQGTRLTVV.

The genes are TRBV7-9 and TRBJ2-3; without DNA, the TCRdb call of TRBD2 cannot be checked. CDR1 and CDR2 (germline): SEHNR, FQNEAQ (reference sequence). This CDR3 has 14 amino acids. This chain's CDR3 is CASTTSGLTDTQYF.

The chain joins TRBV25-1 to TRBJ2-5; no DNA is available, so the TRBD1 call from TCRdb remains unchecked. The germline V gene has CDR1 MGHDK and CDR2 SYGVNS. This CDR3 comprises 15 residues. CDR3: CASSSFQGPHETQYF. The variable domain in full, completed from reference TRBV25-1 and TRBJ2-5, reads EADIYQTPRYLVIGTGKKITLECSQTMGHDKMYWYQQDPGMELHLIHYSYGVNSTEKGDLSSESTVSRIRTEHFPLTLESARPSHTSQYLCASSSFQGPHETQYFGPGTRLLVL.

The CDR3 is CSARRRDHNTEAFF. The V call is TRBV20-1, the J call TRBJ1-1. This CDR3 spans 14 amino acids. CDR1 and CDR2 (germline): DFQATT, SNEGSKA (reference sequence).

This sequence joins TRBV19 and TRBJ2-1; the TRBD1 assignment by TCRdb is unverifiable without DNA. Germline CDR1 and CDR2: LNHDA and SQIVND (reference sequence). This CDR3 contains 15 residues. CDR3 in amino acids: CASSSGTNSYNEQFF.

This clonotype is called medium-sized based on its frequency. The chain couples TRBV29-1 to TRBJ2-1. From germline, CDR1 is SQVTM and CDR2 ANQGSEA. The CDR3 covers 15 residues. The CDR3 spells CSVEDGRLGYNEQFF.

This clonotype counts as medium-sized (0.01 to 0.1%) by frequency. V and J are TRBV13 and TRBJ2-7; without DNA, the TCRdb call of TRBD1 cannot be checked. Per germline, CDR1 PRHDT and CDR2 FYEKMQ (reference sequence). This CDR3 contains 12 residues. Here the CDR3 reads CASSSGTHEQYF.

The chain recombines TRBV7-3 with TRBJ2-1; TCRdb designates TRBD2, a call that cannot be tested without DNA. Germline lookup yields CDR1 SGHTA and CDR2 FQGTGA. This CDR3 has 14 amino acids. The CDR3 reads CASSQGLAGNEQFF.

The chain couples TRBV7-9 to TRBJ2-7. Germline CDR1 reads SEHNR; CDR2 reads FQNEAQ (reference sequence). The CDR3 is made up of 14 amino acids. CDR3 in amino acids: CASSRQPKGYEQYF.

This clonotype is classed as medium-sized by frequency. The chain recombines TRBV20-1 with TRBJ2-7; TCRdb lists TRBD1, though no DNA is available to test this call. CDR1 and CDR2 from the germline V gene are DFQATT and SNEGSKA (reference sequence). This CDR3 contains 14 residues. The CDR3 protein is CSARHRGMPYEQYF.

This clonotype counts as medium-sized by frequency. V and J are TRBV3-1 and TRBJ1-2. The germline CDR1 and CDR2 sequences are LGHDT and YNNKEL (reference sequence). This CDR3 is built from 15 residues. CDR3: CASSQARLLSYGYTF.